The 30 T cell receptor beta chains below all came from one sample that was sequenced in a study of T-cell memory formation after mild COVID-19. MiXCR, applied by TCRdb to the 5' RACE reads, yields one record per CDR3 protein. The sample has just under 50,000 distinct CDR3 sequences; 9.5% to 15% are singletons. The sequenced sample consisted of PBMCs or a T cell subset sorted from them (not recorded which). Every receptor here comes from a man between 18 and 29 years old who had mild COVID-19 (a few samples of this study predate the infection). Cell type and time point are not known.

This sequence joins TRBV20-1 and TRBJ2-3; no firm D call. The V end was cut by 6 bases, the J end by 0 bases, with 7 bases between. The CDR3 is 12 amino acids. Germline CDR1 is DFQATT and CDR2 is SNEGSKA (reference sequence). In DNA form, the CDR3 reads TGCAGTGCCCCCCGAAGCACAGATACGCAGTATTTT. It encodes CSAPRSTDTQYF.

This clonotype appeared a few times. This sequence joins TRBV7-3 and TRBJ2-2; D unclear. The V and J ends lost 5 bases and 0 bases respectively, with 7 bases between them. Germline V gene lookup returns CDR1 SGHTA and CDR2 FQGTGA. CDR3 size: 14 residues. The CDR3 loop is CASSVGANTGELFF. The CDR3 DNA sequence: TGTGCCAGCAGCGTTGGGGCGAACACCGGGGAGCTGTTTTTT.

This sequence joins TRBV24-1 and TRBJ1-1, with D possibly being TRBD1 (6 bases). The CDR3 length is 17 residues. Per germline, CDR1 KGHDR and CDR2 SFDVKD. V was clipped by 5 bases and J by 0 bases, with 18 bases between them. The CDR3 coding sequence is TGTGCCACCAGTGGACAATCCCTGACAGGTGTGAACACTGAAGCTTTCTTT. Protein product: CATSGQSLTGVNTEAFF.

V and J are TRBV4-3 and TRBJ1-2; no firm D call. Trimming took 0 bases from V and 1 from J, leaving 9 bases between them. This CDR3 contains 15 residues. Germline loops: CDR1 LGHNA, CDR2 YSLEER. CDR3 in amino acids: CASSQDTFDNYGYTF. The CDR3 coding sequence is TGCGCCAGCAGCCAAGACACGTTTGATAACTATGGCTACACCTTC.

This clonotype has a count of ten or more. This chain uses TRBV24-1 with TRBJ2-3, with 10 bases fitting TRBD2. The CDR3 covers 16 residues. J gave up 5 bases and V 0 bases, and 4 bases lay outside the gene matches. Per the germline V gene, CDR1 is KGHDR and CDR2 is SFDVKD. The chain's CDR3 is CATSDLKRGGEDTQYF. In nucleotides, the CDR3 is TGTGCCACCAGTGATTTGAAGCGGGGGGGTGAAGATACGCAGTATTTT.

The chain employs TRBV6-1 and TRBJ2-5, with a possible D match to TRBD1 (6 bases). The CDR3 consists of 15 residues. Trimming left V 2 bases short and J 4 bases short, with 14 bases between. The germline V gene encodes CDR1 MNHNS and CDR2 SASEGT. This CDR3 is CASSEMRVGGETQYF. CDR3 in DNA: TGTGCCAGCAGTGAAATGAGGGTAGGGGGAGAGACCCAGTACTTC.

The chain combines TRBV10-3 with TRBJ1-2; no definite D call. Germline CDR1 and CDR2: ENHRY and SYGVKD. This CDR3 has 12 residues. The ends were cut back, 7 bases at V and 4 bases at J, with 10 bases in the middle. The CDR3 nucleotides read TGTGCCATCACCCCCAGTGGCTATGGCTACACCTTC. Translation: CAITPSGYGYTF.

The chain is built from TRBV20-1 and TRBJ2-3, with D possibly TRBD2 on 5 matching bases. In germline, CDR1 is DFQATT, CDR2 SNEGSKA (reference sequence). The CDR3 runs to 13 residues. Trimming shortened V by 5 bases and J by 3 bases, and 12 bases separated the two germline ends. The CDR3, as DNA: TGCAGTGCTCCGAGGGTGTTAACAGATACGCAGTATTTT. It translates to CSAPRVLTDTQYF.

J is TRBJ1-1 and V is TRBV7-8; 8 bases match TRBD1. V gave up 3 bases and J gave up 1 base; unmatched junction bases: 1. Germline CDR1 reads SGHVS; CDR2 reads FQNEAQ. The CDR3 has 14 residues. CDR3 in amino acids: CASSFTGGNTEAFF. DNA for the CDR3: TGTGCCAGCAGCTTTACAGGGGGGAACACTGAAGCTTTCTTT.

This clonotype was seen repeatedly, ten times or more. This chain connects TRBV20-1 to TRBJ2-7; D is undetermined. This CDR3 is built from 11 residues. In germline, CDR1 is DFQATT, CDR2 SNEGSKA (reference sequence). Trimming cost V 0 bases and J 3 bases, with 3 bases left between them. This CDR3 is CSAREGYEQYV. The CDR3 DNA follows: TGCAGTGCTAGAGAGGGCTACGAGCAGTACGTC.

This clonotype has just a few counts. The chain joins TRBV20-1 to TRBJ1-5; 7 bases align to TRBD1. The CDR3 has 16 residues. Germline CDR1 and CDR2: DFQATT and SNEGSKA (reference sequence). V shed 0 bases and J 4 bases; nucleotides not matched to a gene: 9. CDR3 region: CSARDWGGQSNQPQHF. DNA for the CDR3: TGCAGTGCTAGAGATTGGGGGGGACAGAGTAATCAGCCCCAGCATTTT.

In this sample, this clonotype turned up many times. The chain uses TRBV20-1 and TRBJ2-5, with a tentative D call TRBD2 (6 bases). The CDR3 is 13 residues long. The germline V and J ends were trimmed by 6 bases and 4 bases, with 15 bases remaining between them. Germline-derived CDR1 and CDR2 are DFQATT and SNEGSKA (reference sequence). CDR3 coding DNA: TGCAGTGCCTTTATCCGGGGAGGAGAGACCCAGTACTTC. It specifies CSAFIRGGETQYF.

This clonotype came up a few times. V usage is TRBV7-3 and J usage is TRBJ1-5; the D is unclear. CDR1 is SGHTA, CDR2 FQGTGA, per germline. The CDR3 sequence is 15 residues long. V was clipped by 5 bases and J by 1 base, with 12 bases between them. The CDR3 nucleotides read TGTGCCAGCAGCAAGATTCGCAGGAGCAATCAGCCCCAGCATTTT. This sequence encodes CASSKIRRSNQPQHF.

CDR3 sequence reads: CASSLGPALAKPYEQYF. The CDR3 bases are TGCGCCAGCAGCTTGGGGCCCGCTCTAGCGAAACCGTACGAGCAGTACTTC. The chain uses TRBV5-1 and TRBJ2-7; tentatively, D is TRBD2 (6 bases). This CDR3 is built from 17 residues. Germline CDR1 and CDR2: SGHRS and YFSETQ. Trimming took 0 bases from V and 4 from J, leaving 20 bases between them. Supplemented by reference TRBV5-1 and TRBJ2-7, the full variable domain reads KAGVTQTPRYLIKTRGQQVTLSCSPISGHRSVSWYQQTPGQGLQFLFEYFSETQRNKGNFPGRFSGRQFSNSRSEMNVSTLELGDSALYLCASSLGPALAKPYEQYFGPGTRLTVT.

As regards this clonotype: A read error may be the cause here, since a much bigger clone is one base away. The V call is TRBV5-1, the J call TRBJ2-1; 10 bases map to TRBD2. Germline CDR1 and CDR2: SGHRS and YFSETQ. The CDR3 extends over 15 amino acids. The CDR3 DNA follows: TGCGCCAGCAGCTTGGATCCTAGCGGGGGTAATGAGCATTTCTTC. This translates into CASSLDPSGGNEHFF.

The chain recombines TRBV7-9 with TRBJ2-7; 7 nucleotides align to TRBD1. The junction had 4 bases not matched to a gene; V was cut back by 3 bases and J by 5 bases. This CDR3 contains 13 residues. Germline lookup yields CDR1 SEHNR and CDR2 FQNEAQ (reference sequence). CDR3 in amino acids: CASSFDRVDEQYF. CDR3 DNA sequence: TGTGCCAGCAGCTTCGACAGGGTCGACGAGCAGTACTTC.

The rearrangement uses TRBV7-3 and TRBJ2-3; D unresolved. Trimming removed 2 bases at V and 0 bases at J, with 15 bases between. CDR3 length equals 17 residues. Per germline, CDR1 SGHTA and CDR2 FQGTGA. Here the CDR3 DNA reads TGTGCCAGCAGCTTAGGTAGAGTAGTACGGAGCACAGATACGCAGTATTTT. Translation: CASSLGRVVRSTDTQYF. The complete variable domain, with remaining parts taken from reference TRBV7-3 and TRBJ2-3, reads GAGVSQTPSNKVTEKGKYVELRCDPISGHTALYWYRQSLGQGPEFLIYFQGTGAADDSGLPNDRFFAVRPEGSVSTLKIQRTERGDSAVYLCASSLGRVVRSTDTQYFGPGTRLTVL.

The chain recombines TRBV7-2 with TRBJ2-2, with D hard to call. Trimming took 5 bases from V and 2 from J, leaving 9 bases between them. Germline values: CDR1 SGHTA, CDR2 FQGNSA. CDR3 length: 14 amino acids. The CDR3 DNA follows: TGTGCCAGCAGCCGCGCACTTAACACCGGGGAGCTGTTTTTT. Translation: CASSRALNTGELFF.

This clonotype turned up a few times. This CDR3 is CASNRDDNQPQHF. The CDR3 DNA reads TGTGCCAGCAATCGAGACGACAATCAGCCCCAGCATTTT. This chain uses TRBV6-1 with TRBJ1-5; D is unclear. V lost 7 bases, J lost 3 bases, and 10 bases lay in between. This CDR3 region has 13 residues. The germline V gene encodes CDR1 MNHNS and CDR2 SASEGT.

V and J are TRBV20-1 and TRBJ1-3; D is unclear. The V gene lost 0 bases and the J gene lost 3 bases, with 6 bases spanning the gap. CDR1 DFQATT and CDR2 SNEGSKA come from the germline V gene (reference sequence). The CDR3 sequence is 13 residues long. CDR3 bases: TGCAGTGCTAGAGATTCCCGTGGAAACACCATATATTTT. Its protein product is CSARDSRGNTIYF.

This chain joins TRBV4-2 and TRBJ2-5; 7 positions agree with TRBD1. CDR3 length equals 15 residues. Germline loops: CDR1 LGHNA, CDR2 YNFKEQ. The junction had 6 bases not matched to a gene; V was cut back by 4 bases and J by 1 base. CDR3 bases: TGTGCCAGCAGCCCGGGACAGCTGACCCAAGAGACCCAGTACTTC. It is translated as CASSPGQLTQETQYF.

V gene TRBV12-3 or TRBV12-4 combines with J gene TRBJ2-3; TRBD1 matches 11 bases. CDR3 length: 14 residues. The ends lost 6 bases at V and 5 bases at J; junction bases unmatched: 4. The CDR3 reads CASRWTGGVDTQYF. In DNA form, the CDR3 reads TGTGCCAGCAGGTGGACAGGGGGCGTAGATACGCAGTATTTT.

This clonotype was recorded a few times. This chain joins TRBV9 and TRBJ2-5, with 8 bases that match TRBD2. The germline CDR1 and CDR2 sequences are SGDLS and YYNGEE. Unmatched junction bases numbered 5, after V lost 2 bases and J lost 5 bases. This CDR3 is 14 amino acids long. The CDR3 protein is CASSVAGGYETQYF. In DNA form, the CDR3 reads TGTGCCAGCAGCGTGGCGGGGGGCTATGAGACCCAGTACTTC.

V and J are TRBV2 and TRBJ1-5; D gene unclear. This CDR3 has 14 residues. V lost 8 bases to trimming and J lost 0 bases, with 11 bases between them. The germline V gene has CDR1 SNHLY and CDR2 FYNNEI. The CDR3 DNA sequence: TGTGCCAGCGCGCCGACGAATAGCAATCAGCCCCAGCATTTT. Protein sequence: CASAPTNSNQPQHF.

Notes on this clonotype: This may stem from a read error, because a much larger clone lies one nucleotide away. This chain joins TRBV6-2 or TRBV6-3 and TRBJ1-6; 7 nucleotides agree with TRBD1. There are 14 residues in the CDR3. Per germline, CDR1 MNHEY and CDR2 SVGEGT. This CDR3 reads CDSSSESWDRSLHF. CDR3 coding DNA: TGTGACAGCAGTTCCGAGTCCTGGGACAGAAGCCTCCACTTT.

There are a few counts of this clonotype. The gene calls are TRBV4-2 and TRBJ2-5, with a weak D call TRBD2 (6 bases). The CDR3 length is 15 residues. With 0 bases removed from V and 4 bases from J, the gap between germline ends came to 12 bases. The V gene's germline CDR1 is LGHNA and CDR2 YNFKEQ. CDR3 sequence: CASSQDGRNGETQYF. In nucleotides, the CDR3 is TGTGCCAGCAGCCAAGATGGGAGGAATGGAGAGACCCAGTACTTC.

The chain has TRBV2 and TRBJ2-3; D is ambiguous. CDR1 is SNHLY and CDR2 is FYNNEI in the germline V gene. V was pared by 7 bases and J by 4 bases, with 12 bases between. The CDR3 covers 13 residues. CDR3 sequence reads: CASTRSVADTQYF. The CDR3 DNA follows: TGTGCCAGCACTCGCTCGGTCGCAGATACGCAGTATTTT.

The J gene is TRBJ2-5, the V gene TRBV3-1, with 7 bases that match TRBD1. Germline CDR1 is LGHDT and CDR2 is YNNKEL (reference sequence). This CDR3 spans 15 amino acids. With 1 base clipped from V and 4 bases from J, the junction kept 6 bases outside the gene matches. The CDR3 region is CASSQAGQFLETQYF. Written as DNA, the CDR3 is TGTGCCAGCAGCCAAGCGGGACAGTTCCTAGAGACCCAGTACTTC.

V and J are TRBV9 and TRBJ2-3; maybe TRBD2 (5 bases). The CDR3 spans 15 residues. The germline V and J ends were trimmed by 2 bases and 0 bases, with 10 bases remaining between them. Per the germline V gene, CDR1 is SGDLS and CDR2 is YYNGEE. The CDR3 DNA follows: TGTGCCAGCAGCGTTAAGACGGGGAGCACAGATACGCAGTATTTT. It yields the protein CASSVKTGSTDTQYF.

This clonotype was detected many times. The V gene is TRBV16, the J gene TRBJ2-3; TRBD1 aligns across 7 bases. The ends lost 0 bases at V and 2 bases at J; junction bases unmatched: 5. Germline-derived CDR1 and CDR2 are KGHSY and FQNENV. CDR3 length equals 16 residues. The CDR3 DNA is TGTGCCAGCAGCCAATCCATAGGGGGCGTCACAGATACGCAGTATTTT. Its translation is CASSQSIGGVTDTQYF.